This T cell receptor beta chain was captured in a study of OX40 agonist ivuxolimab in advanced cancers. TCRdb keeps only in-frame clones here, not all; method: immunoSEQ multiplex PCR. The data hold tens of thousands of clones, with under 90% observed a single time. The CDR3 spans 15 residues. The germline V gene encodes CDR1 WNHNN and CDR2 SYGVQD (reference sequence). V lost 0 bases and J 5 bases, leaving 11 bases between the germline ends. This clone was seen more than once but under ten times. V and J are TRBV10-1 and TRBJ2-1; D is possibly TRBD2 (5 bases). Sample: CD4+ or CD8+ T cells sorted from blood, taken in a trial of the OX40 agonist ivuxolimab. The receptor was derived from an adult with an advanced solid tumor such as melanoma, head and neck, liver or kidney cancer. In DNA, the CDR3 is TGCGCCAGCAGTGAGTCTGTTTCGGGGAACAATGAGCAGTTCTTC. This encodes CASSESVSGNNEQFF.